The clone carrying this T cell receptor (beta chain) turned up a few times. Its antigen is unknown. RNA transcripts provided the source from which TCR beta CDR3 regions were amplified. Initially, a first-round RT-PCR of the TCR CDR3 employed the HTBI primer set. In TCRdb, the multiplex PCR reads were re-called with MiXCR into one record per CDR3 protein. Of 300,000 to 450,000 distinct CDR3 sequences in the sample, less than 15% were seen once. The data stem from a study of T cells in Graves' hyperthyroidism and ophthalmopathy. Per the germline V gene, CDR1 is SQVTM and CDR2 is ANQGSEA. Trimming removed 3 bases from V and 6 bases from J, with 15 bases in between. The CDR3 length is 14 residues. Patients aged 18 to 65 had newly diagnosed hyperthyroidism of under 2 months' duration. Patients were excluded because of uncontrolled infection, other autoimmune disease, pregnancy or lactation. Fresh peripheral blood, around 9.3 ml, was the source of the PBMCs.

Study-wide results and caveats: Ophthalmopathy was told apart from stable hyperthyroidism by a 13 V-J model.

The sequence derives from a man in his thirties or forties with Graves' hyperthyroidism that later progressed to Graves' ophthalmopathy. Sequencing was done on a sample of blood. J is TRBJ2-1 and V is TRBV29-1; possible D gene TRBD2, 5 bases. CDR3 sequence reads: CSVELAWGSNEQFF. The CDR3 DNA reads as TGCAGCGTTGAGCTAGCCTGGGGTAGCAATGAGCAGTTCTTC.